This T cell receptor beta chain was sequenced during a study of T cell changes during pregnancy in multiple sclerosis. The V gene end was trimmed by 5 bases and the J gene end by 3 bases; junction bases not matched to a gene: 7. This CDR3 comprises 14 residues. Germline CDR1 is SGHAT and CDR2 is FQNNGV. The table came from immunoSEQ multiplex PCR; TCRdb's copy has only in-frame clones and leaves some out. Of almost 40,000 clones in the sample, around nine tenths were seen once. The chain joins TRBV11-2 to TRBJ2-7, with 7 bases that match TRBD1. This sequence was found in a female donor in good health, enrolled as a control in a pregnancy study. The sample was CD4+ T cells from peripheral blood mononuclear cells, taken in the third trimester of pregnancy. This CDR3 is CASSIGDSLYEQYF. For the CDR3, the DNA is TGTGCCAGCAGCATCGGGGACAGCCTCTACGAGCAGTACTTC.